These 9 T cell receptor beta chains originate from one sample sequenced in a study of identical twins. MiXCR, run by TCRdb on the 5' RACE reads, gives a single entry per CDR3 protein. In the table there are 450,000 or so distinct CDR3 sequences, approximately 24% of which are singletons. This sample was shared with a second study, whose subject was T cells expressing NK-cell markers.

The sequenced sample consisted of CD4+ T cells sorted from blood. These receptors all stem from a woman aged 18-29 years in good health.

The V and J genes are TRBV20-1 and TRBJ2-3, with 11 bases fitting TRBD2. Germline CDR1 DFQATT, CDR2 SNEGSKA (reference sequence). J lost 2 bases, V lost 6 bases, and 7 bases had no gene match. The CDR3 covers 15 residues. DNA of the CDR3: TGCAGTGCGGTTGGACTAGCGGGTTCCACAGATACGCAGTATTTT. Encoded protein: CSAVGLAGSTDTQYF.

The chain couples TRBV9 to TRBJ2-5, with TRBD1 identical over 7 bases. J lost 2 bases, V lost 3 bases, and 4 bases had no gene match. CDR3 length: 14 residues. Per the germline V gene, CDR1 is SGDLS and CDR2 is YYNGEE. The CDR3 protein is CASSGGQVQETQYF. For the CDR3, the DNA is TGTGCCAGCAGCGGAGGACAGGTACAAGAGACCCAGTACTTC.

This clonotype occurred many times. V gene TRBV29-1 combines with J gene TRBJ2-3; D call uncertain. Germline values: CDR1 SQVTM, CDR2 ANQGSEA. V lost 7 bases to trimming and J lost 0 bases, with 5 bases between them. The CDR3 contains 11 residues. The CDR3 DNA reads TGCAGCGGCTCTAGCACAGATACGCAGTATTTT. Translated, it gives CSGSSTDTQYF.

The chain employs TRBV5-1 and TRBJ1-1; D ambiguous. The V gene lost 0 bases and the J gene lost 0 bases, with 9 bases spanning the gap. CDR3 length: 15 amino acids. The germline gives CDR1 SGHRS, CDR2 YFSETQ. CDR3 nucleotide sequence: TGCGCCAGCAGCTTGGCGGCAGACGTGAACACTGAAGCTTTCTTT. Amino acids: CASSLAADVNTEAFF. Based on the CDR3 plus reference TRBV5-1 and TRBJ1-1, the full variable domain is KAGVTQTPRYLIKTRGQQVTLSCSPISGHRSVSWYQQTPGQGLQFLFEYFSETQRNKGNFPGRFSGRQFSNSRSEMNVSTLELGDSALYLCASSLAADVNTEAFFGQGTRLTVV.

This clonotype was seen more than once but under ten times. This chain links TRBV14 with TRBJ2-7, with D perhaps matching TRBD2 (6 bases). The CDR3 loop spans 14 amino acids. Trimming stripped 2 bases from V and 0 bases from J, with 8 bases between. Germline CDR1 SGHDN, CDR2 FVKESK. The DNA of the CDR3 is TGTGCCAGCAGCCAACATAGCGGCTCCTACGAGCAGTACTTC. Its translation: CASSQHSGSYEQYF.

The chain couples TRBV6-2 or TRBV6-3 to TRBJ1-5; tentative D call: TRBD1 (6 bases). V was clipped by 5 bases and J by 7 bases, with 15 bases between them. The CDR3 totals 14 residues. Looked up from germline, CDR1 is MNHEY and CDR2 is SVGEGT. The CDR3 nucleotides read TGTGCCAGCAGTCAAAGGGGGGCTGAGCAGCCCCAGCATTTT. Its translation: CASSQRGAEQPQHF.

This chain joins TRBV28 and TRBJ2-6; D is unclear. With 3 bases removed from V and 2 bases from J, the gap between germline ends came to 11 bases. Germline values: CDR1 MDHEN, CDR2 SYDVKM. The length of the CDR3 is 16 residues. CDR3 region: CASSFRRNPGANVLTF. DNA for the CDR3: TGTGCCAGCAGTTTCCGACGTAACCCTGGGGCCAACGTCCTGACTTTC. Full variable domain (remainder filled in from reference TRBV28 and TRBJ2-6): DVKVTQSSRYLVKRTGEKVFLECVQDMDHENMFWYRQDPGLGLRLIYFSYDVKMKEKGDIPEGYSVSREKKERFSLILESASTNQTSMYLCASSFRRNPGANVLTFGAGSRLTVL.

This rearrangement joins TRBV20-1 to TRBJ2-3, with D uncertain. This CDR3 has 13 residues. The germline V and J ends were trimmed by 4 bases and 1 base, with 9 bases remaining between them. The germline CDR1 and CDR2 sequences are DFQATT and SNEGSKA (reference sequence). CDR3 nucleotides: TGCAGTGCTACGACCCTGGGCACAGATACGCAGTATTTT. Protein: CSATTLGTDTQYF.

This clonotype was detected ten times or more. This chain connects TRBV7-9 to TRBJ2-3; D gene uncertain. V was shortened by 3 bases and J by 5 bases, with 6 bases between the two germline ends. Germline V gives CDR1 SEHNR, CDR2 FQNEAQ (reference sequence). The CDR3 runs to 12 residues. The CDR3 reads CASSFSRDTQYF. The CDR3, as DNA: TGTGCCAGCAGCTTCTCACGAGATACGCAGTATTTT. Based on the CDR3 plus reference TRBV7-9 and TRBJ2-3, the full variable domain is DTGVSQNPRHKITKRGQNVTFRCDPISEHNRLYWYRQTLGQGPEFLTYFQNEAQLEKSRLLSDRFSAERPKGSFSTLEIQRTEQGDSAMYLCASSFSRDTQYFGPGTRLTVL.